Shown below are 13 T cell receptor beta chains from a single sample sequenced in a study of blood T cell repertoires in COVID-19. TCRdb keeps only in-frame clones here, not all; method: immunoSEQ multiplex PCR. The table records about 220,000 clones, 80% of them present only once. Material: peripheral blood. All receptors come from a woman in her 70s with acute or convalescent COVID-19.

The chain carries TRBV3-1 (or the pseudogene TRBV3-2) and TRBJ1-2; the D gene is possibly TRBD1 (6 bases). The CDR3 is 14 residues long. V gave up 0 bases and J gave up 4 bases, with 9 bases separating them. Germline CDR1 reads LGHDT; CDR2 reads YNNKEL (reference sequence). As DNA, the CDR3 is TGTGCCAGCAGCCAAGACAGGACAGCCTATGGCTACACCTTC. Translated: CASSQDRTAYGYTF.

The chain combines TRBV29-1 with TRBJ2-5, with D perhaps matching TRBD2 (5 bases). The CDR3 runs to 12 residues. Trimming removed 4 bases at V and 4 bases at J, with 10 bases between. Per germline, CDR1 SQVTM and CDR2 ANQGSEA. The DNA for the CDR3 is TGCAGCGTTGCCGGGAATGGAGAGACCCAGTACTTC. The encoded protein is CSVAGNGETQYF.

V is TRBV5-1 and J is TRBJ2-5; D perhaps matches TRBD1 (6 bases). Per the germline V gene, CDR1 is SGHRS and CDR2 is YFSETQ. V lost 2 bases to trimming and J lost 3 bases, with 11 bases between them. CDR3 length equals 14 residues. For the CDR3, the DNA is TGCGCCAGCAGCTTTTTCTCAGGGGAAGAGACCCAGTACTTC. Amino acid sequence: CASSFFSGEETQYF.

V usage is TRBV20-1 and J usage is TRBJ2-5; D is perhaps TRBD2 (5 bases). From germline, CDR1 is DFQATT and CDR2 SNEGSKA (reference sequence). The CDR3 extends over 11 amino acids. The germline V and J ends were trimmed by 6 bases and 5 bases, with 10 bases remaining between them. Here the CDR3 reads CSASPGETQYF. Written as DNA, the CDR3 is TGCAGTGCAAGCCCGGGGGAGACCCAGTACTTC.

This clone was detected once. In DNA, the CDR3 is TGTGCCACCAGTGATAGTGGGCAGATGAACACCGGGGAGCTGTTTTTT. This encodes CATSDSGQMNTGELFF. The chain links TRBV24-1 to TRBJ2-2; D unresolved. Germline values: CDR1 KGHDR, CDR2 SFDVKD. Trimming took 3 bases from V and 1 from J, leaving 11 bases between them. The length of the CDR3 is 16 residues.

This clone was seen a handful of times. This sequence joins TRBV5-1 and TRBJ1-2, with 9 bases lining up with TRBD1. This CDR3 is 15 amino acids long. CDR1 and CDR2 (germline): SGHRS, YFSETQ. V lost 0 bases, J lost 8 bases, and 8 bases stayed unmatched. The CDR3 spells CASSLAGQGREGYTF. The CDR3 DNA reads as TGCGCCAGCAGCTTGGCCGGACAGGGGAGAGAAGGCTACACCTTC.

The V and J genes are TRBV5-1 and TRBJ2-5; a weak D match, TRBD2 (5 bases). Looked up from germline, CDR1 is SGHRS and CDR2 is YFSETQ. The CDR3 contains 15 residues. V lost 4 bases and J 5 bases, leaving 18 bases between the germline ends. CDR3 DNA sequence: TGCGCCAGCAGCCCTCGGCCGGGGATTGGGGAGACCCAGTACTTC. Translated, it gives CASSPRPGIGETQYF. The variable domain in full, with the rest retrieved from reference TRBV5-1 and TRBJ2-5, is KAGVTQTPRYLIKTRGQQVTLSCSPISGHRSVSWYQQTPGQGLQFLFEYFSETQRNKGNFPGRFSGRQFSNSRSEMNVSTLELGDSALYLCASSPRPGIGETQYFGPGTRLLVL.

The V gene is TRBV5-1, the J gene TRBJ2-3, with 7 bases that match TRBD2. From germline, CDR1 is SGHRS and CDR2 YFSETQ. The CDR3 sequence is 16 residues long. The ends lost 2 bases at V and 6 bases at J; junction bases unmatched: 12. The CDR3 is CASSFAGDLYWDTQYF. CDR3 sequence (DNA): TGCGCCAGCAGCTTCGCGGGGGACCTTTATTGGGATACGCAGTATTTT.

As DNA, the CDR3 is TGTGCCGCCTCTCGGGAAGGCTATGGCTACACCTTC. Its translation: CAASREGYGYTF. The chain couples TRBV24-1 to TRBJ1-2, with D hard to call. V was pared by 12 bases and J by 4 bases, with 14 bases between. The CDR3 spans 12 residues. From germline, CDR1 is KGHDR and CDR2 SFDVKD.

The CDR3 DNA sequence: TGTGCCAGCAGCGTCTCAGCGGGGTGGGGGACAAATGAGCAGTTCTTC. Amino acids: CASSVSAGWGTNEQFF. The chain joins TRBV5-7 to TRBJ2-1, with D tentatively TRBD2 (7 bases). TRBV5-7 is given ORF status, its function remaining uncertain. V was cut by 4 bases and J by 7 bases, with 21 bases left in between. The CDR3 loop spans 16 amino acids.

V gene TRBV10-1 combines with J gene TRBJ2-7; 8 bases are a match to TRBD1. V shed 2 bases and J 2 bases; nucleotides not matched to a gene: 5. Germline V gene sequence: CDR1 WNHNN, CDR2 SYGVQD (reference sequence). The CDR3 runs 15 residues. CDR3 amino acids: CASSEVVDRAYEQYF. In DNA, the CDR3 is TGCGCCAGCAGTGAGGTAGTGGACAGGGCCTACGAGCAGTACTTC.

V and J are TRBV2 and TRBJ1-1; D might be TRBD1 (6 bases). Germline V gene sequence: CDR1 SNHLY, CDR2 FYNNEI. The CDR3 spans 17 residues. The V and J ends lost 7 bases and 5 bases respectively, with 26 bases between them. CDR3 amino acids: CASTRRQATPWGTEAFF. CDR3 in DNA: TGTGCCAGCACCCGACGACAGGCCACCCCGTGGGGGACTGAAGCTTTCTTT. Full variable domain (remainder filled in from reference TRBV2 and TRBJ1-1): EPEVTQTPSHQVTQMGQEVILRCVPISNHLYFYWYRQILGQKVEFLVSFYNNEISEKSEIFDDQFSVERPDGSNFTLKIRSTKLEDSAMYFCASTRRQATPWGTEAFFGQGTRLTVV.

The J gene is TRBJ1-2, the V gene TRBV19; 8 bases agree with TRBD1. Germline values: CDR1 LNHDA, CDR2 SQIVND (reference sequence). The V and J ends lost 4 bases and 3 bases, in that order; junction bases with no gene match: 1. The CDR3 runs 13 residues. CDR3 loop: CASSTGGDYGYTF. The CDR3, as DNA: TGTGCCAGTAGTACAGGGGGCGACTATGGCTACACCTTC.